This T cell receptor beta chain was retrieved from a study of OX40 agonist ivuxolimab in advanced cancers. Study context: At doses from 0.01 to 10 mg/kg, patients were given intravenous ivuxolimab every 2 weeks. Points from the study as a whole: Expanded clones were, on average, more numerous among CD8+ T cells than CD4+.

The data were produced by immunoSEQ multiplex PCR, yet TCRdb's version contains in-frame clones alone and is incomplete. The sample includes 82,000 or so clones, approximately 92% seen only once; the top ten take about 0.61%. As regards this clone: The antigen is not known.

V was cut by 5 bases and J by 7 bases, with 24 bases left in between. Germline lookup yields CDR1 MNHEY and CDR2 SMNVEV (reference sequence). The CDR3 runs to 17 residues. Autoimmune disease history or systemic immunosuppression led to patient exclusion. The clonotype originates from an adult with an advanced solid tumor such as melanoma, head and neck, liver or kidney cancer. V gene TRBV27 combines with J gene TRBJ2-1, with D tentatively TRBD2 (6 bases). The sample was CD4+ or CD8+ T cells sorted from blood, taken in a trial of the OX40 agonist ivuxolimab. CDR3 sequence: CASSRDSPTNRNNEQFF. The CDR3 DNA reads as TGTGCCAGCAGTAGGGACTCCCCGACGAACCGCAATAATGAGCAGTTCTTC.